The TCR beta chain described here comes from a study of blood T cell repertoires in COVID-19. Study at large: Sources were T cells, B-cell-depleted T cells, or PBMCs; the material itself was cDNA or gDNA.

Trimming left V 5 bases short and J 2 bases short, with 7 bases between. Germline V CDR1 and CDR2: MNHEY, SMNVEV (reference sequence). This CDR3 has 13 residues. The table came from immunoSEQ multiplex PCR; TCRdb's copy has only in-frame clones and leaves some out. The table lists tens of thousands of clones, more than 85% of them singletons. The sample comprised peripheral blood. The source of this sequence is a man between 60 and 75 years old with acute or convalescent COVID-19. The V call is TRBV27, the J call TRBJ1-3, with no clear D. The CDR3 nucleotides read TGTGCCAGCAGTCAGGTTACTGGAAACACCATATATTTT. Translation: CASSQVTGNTIYF.